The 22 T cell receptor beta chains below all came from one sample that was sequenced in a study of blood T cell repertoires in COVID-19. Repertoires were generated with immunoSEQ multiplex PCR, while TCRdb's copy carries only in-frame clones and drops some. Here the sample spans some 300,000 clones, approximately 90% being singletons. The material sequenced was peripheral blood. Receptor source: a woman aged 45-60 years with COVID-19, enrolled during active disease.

CDR3 sequence: CASSPREGEQFF. The CDR3 bases are TGTGCCAGCAGTCCCCGCGAGGGAGAGCAGTTCTTC. This rearrangement joins TRBV6-5 to TRBJ2-1; D perhaps matches TRBD2 (5 bases). Per germline, CDR1 MNHEY and CDR2 SVGAGI. The CDR3 length is 12 residues. Trimming stripped 5 bases from V and 10 bases from J, with 12 bases between.

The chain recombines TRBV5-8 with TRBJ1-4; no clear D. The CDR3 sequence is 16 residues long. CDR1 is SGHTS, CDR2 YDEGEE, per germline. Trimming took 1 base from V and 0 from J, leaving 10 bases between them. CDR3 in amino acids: CASSLWGVATNEKLFF. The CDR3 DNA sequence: TGTGCCAGCAGCTTGTGGGGAGTTGCAACTAATGAAAAACTGTTTTTT.

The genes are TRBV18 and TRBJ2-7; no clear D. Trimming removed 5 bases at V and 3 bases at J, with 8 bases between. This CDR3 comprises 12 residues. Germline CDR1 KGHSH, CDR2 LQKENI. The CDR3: CASSLTRYEQYF. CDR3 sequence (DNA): TGTGCCAGCTCATTAACTCGCTACGAGCAGTACTTC.

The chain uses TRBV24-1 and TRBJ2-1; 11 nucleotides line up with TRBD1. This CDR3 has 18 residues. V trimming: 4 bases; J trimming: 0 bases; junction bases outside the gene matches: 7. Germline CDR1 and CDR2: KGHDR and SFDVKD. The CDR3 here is CATSDPSGTGGSYNEQFF. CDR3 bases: TGTGCCACCAGTGACCCCTCCGGGACAGGGGGCTCCTACAATGAGCAGTTCTTC.

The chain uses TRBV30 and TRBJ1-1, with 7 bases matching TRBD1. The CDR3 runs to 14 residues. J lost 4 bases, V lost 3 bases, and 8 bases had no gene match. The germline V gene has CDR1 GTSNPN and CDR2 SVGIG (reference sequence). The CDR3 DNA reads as TGTGCCTGGAGGATTACAGGGGCGGGCACTGAAGCTTTCTTT. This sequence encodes CAWRITGAGTEAFF.

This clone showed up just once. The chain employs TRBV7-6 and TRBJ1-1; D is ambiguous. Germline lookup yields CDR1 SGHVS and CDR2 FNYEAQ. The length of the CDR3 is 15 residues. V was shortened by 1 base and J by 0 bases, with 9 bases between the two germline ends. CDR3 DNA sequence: TGTGCCAGCAGCTTAGGGGCTCGGATGAACACTGAAGCTTTCTTT. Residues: CASSLGARMNTEAFF.

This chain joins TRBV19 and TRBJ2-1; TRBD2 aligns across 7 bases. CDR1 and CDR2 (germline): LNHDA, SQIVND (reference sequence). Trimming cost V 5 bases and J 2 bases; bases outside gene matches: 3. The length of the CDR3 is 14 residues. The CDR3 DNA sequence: TGTGCCAGTAGTCCGGGACTACCCTACAATGAGCAGTTCTTC. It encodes CASSPGLPYNEQFF.

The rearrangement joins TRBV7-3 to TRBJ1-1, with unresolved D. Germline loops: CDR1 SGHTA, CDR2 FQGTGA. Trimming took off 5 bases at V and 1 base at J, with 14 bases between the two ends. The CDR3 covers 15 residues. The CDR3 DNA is TGTGCCAGCAGCCCCCTATCCTCAGGGAACACTGAAGCTTTCTTT. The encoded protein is CASSPLSSGNTEAFF.

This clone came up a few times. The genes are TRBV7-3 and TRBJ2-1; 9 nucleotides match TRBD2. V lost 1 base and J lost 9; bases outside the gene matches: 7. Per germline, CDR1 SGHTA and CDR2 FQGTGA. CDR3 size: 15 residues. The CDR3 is CASSLSLAGGVEQFF. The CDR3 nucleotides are TGTGCCAGCAGCTTAAGTCTGGCGGGAGGGGTTGAGCAGTTCTTC.

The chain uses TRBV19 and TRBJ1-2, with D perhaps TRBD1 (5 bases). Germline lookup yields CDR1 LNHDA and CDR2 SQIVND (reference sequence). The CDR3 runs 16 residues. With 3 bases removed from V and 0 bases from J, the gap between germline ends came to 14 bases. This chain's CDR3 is CASSMLTGRANYGYTF. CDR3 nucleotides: TGTGCCAGTAGTATGCTTACAGGAAGAGCTAACTATGGCTACACCTTC. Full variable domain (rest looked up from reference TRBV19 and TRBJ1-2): DGGITQSPKYLFRKEGQNVTLSCEQNLNHDAMYWYRQDPGQGLRLIYYSQIVNDFQKGDIAEGYSVSREKKESFPLTVTSAQKNPTAFYLCASSMLTGRANYGYTFGSGTRLTVV.

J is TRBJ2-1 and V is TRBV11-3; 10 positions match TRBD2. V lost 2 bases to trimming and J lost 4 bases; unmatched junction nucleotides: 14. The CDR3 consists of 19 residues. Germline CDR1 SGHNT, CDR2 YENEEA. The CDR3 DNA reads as TGTGCCAGCAGCTTAAGGCTAGCGGGAGCCAATCATGGGTACAATGAGCAGTTCTTC. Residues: CASSLRLAGANHGYNEQFF.

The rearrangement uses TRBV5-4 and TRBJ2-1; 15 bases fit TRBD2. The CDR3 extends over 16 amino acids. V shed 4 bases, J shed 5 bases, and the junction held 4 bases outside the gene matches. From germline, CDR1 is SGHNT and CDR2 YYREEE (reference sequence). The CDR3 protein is CASSAGLAGGNNEQFF. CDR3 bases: TGTGCCAGCAGCGCGGGACTAGCGGGAGGCAACAATGAGCAGTTCTTC.

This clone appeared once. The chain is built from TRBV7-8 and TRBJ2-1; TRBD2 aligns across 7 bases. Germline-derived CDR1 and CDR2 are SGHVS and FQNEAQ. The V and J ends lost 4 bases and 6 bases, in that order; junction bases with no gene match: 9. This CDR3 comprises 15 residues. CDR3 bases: TGTGCCAGCAGCTCCCGCGCTAGCGGAGGCAATGAGCAGTTCTTC. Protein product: CASSSRASGGNEQFF.

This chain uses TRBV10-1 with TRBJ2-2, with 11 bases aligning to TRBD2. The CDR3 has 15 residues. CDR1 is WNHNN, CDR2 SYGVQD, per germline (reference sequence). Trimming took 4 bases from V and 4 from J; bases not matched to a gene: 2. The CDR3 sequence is CASSALAGATGELFF. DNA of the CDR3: TGCGCCAGCAGTGCACTAGCGGGAGCCACCGGGGAGCTGTTTTTT.

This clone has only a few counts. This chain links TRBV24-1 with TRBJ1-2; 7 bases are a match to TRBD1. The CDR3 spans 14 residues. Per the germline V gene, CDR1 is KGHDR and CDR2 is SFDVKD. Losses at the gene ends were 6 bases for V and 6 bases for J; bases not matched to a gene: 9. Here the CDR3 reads CATSLGGAGNGYTF. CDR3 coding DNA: TGTGCCACCAGTCTAGGGGGCGCGGGTAATGGCTACACCTTC.

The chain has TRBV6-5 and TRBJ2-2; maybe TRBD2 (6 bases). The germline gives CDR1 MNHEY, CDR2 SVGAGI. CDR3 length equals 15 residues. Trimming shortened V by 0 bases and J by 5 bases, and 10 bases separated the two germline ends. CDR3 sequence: CASSYSPGRTGELFF. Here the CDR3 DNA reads TGTGCCAGCAGTTACTCACCCGGGAGAACCGGGGAGCTGTTTTTT.

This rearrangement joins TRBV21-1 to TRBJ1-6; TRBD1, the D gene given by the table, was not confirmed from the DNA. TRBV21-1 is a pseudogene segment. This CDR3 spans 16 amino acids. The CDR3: CASSKDRGQSPSPLHF. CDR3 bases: TGTGCCAGCAGCAAAGACCGGGGACAATCCCCCTCACCCCTCCACTTT.

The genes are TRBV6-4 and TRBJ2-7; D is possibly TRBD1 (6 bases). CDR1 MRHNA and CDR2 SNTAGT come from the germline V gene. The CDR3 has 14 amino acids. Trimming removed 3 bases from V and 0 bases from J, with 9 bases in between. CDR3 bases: TGTGCCAGCAGTGAACAGGGAAGCTCCTACGAGCAGTACTTC. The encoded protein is CASSEQGSSYEQYF.

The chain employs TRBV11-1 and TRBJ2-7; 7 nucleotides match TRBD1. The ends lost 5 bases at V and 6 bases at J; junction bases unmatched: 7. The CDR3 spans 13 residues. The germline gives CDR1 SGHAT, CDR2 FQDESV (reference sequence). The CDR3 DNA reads TGTGCCAGCAGCCGGACAGGCTCGACCGAGCAGTACTTC. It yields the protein CASSRTGSTEQYF. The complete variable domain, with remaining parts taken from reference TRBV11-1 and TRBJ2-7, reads EAEVAQSPRYKITEKSQAVAFWCDPISGHATLYWYRQILGQGPELLVQFQDESVVDDSQLPKDRFSAERLKGVDSTLKIQPAELGDSAMYLCASSRTGSTEQYFGPGTRLTVT.

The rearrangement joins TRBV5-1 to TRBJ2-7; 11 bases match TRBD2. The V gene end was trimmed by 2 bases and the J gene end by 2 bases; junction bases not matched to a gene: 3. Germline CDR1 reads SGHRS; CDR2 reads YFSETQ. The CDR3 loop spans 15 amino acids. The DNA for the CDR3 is TGCGCCAGCAGCTTAATAGCGGGAGGGCCCTACGAGCAGTACTTC. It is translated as CASSLIAGGPYEQYF.

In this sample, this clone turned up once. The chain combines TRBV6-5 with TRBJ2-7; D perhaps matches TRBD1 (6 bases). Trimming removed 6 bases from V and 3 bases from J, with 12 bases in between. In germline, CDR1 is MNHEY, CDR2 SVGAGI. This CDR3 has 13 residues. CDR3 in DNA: TGTGCCAGCAGCGATGGACAGTACTACGAGCAGTACTTC. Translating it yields CASSDGQYYEQYF.

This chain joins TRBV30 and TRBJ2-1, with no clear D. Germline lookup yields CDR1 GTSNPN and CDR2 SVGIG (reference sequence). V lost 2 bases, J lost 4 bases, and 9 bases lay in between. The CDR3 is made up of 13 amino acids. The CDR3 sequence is CAWSNYQYNEQFF. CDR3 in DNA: TGTGCCTGGAGTAACTACCAATACAATGAGCAGTTCTTC.